Each of the 11 T cell receptor beta chains below was sequenced from the same sample in a study of vaccination and CD4 T cells after COVID-19. Antigens for these TCRs are unknown. The study sequenced cultured CD4+ T cell DNA using the Oncomine TCR Beta short-read assay. MiXCR was run by TCRdb on the PCR reads, yielding one entry per CDR3 protein. The profile shows about 18,000 distinct CDR3 sequences, roughly 50% of them singletons. Documented treatment: roughly 10-day PBMC culture with coronavirus spike peptide pools or control peptides (ViraFEST assay). The sequenced sample consisted of CD4+ T cells from blood, cultured in vitro. The receptor source for this set is a human donor who had recovered from COVID-19.

This clonotype occurred a few times. CDR3 nucleotide sequence: TGTGCCAGCAGCTTAGAGGGGGGCTACACCTTC. It specifies CASSLEGGYTF. The rearrangement links TRBV7-9 to TRBJ1-2, with D possibly being TRBD1 (5 bases). CDR1 and CDR2 from the germline V gene are SEHNR and FQNEAQ (reference sequence). This CDR3 contains 11 residues. The V end was cut by 1 base, the J end by 8 bases, with 5 bases between.

This clonotype showed up just a few times. The rearrangement links TRBV6-1 to TRBJ2-5; TRBD2 aligns across 7 bases. There are 14 residues in the CDR3. Trimming at V came to 7 bases and at J to 4 bases, leaving 9 bases not matched to a gene. In germline, CDR1 is MNHNS, CDR2 SASEGT. The CDR3 DNA sequence: TGTGCCAGCACCCCTACGCGGGGGACAGAGACCCAGTACTTC. The encoded protein is CASTPTRGTETQYF.

Only a few counts were recorded for this clonotype. The chain couples TRBV20-1 to TRBJ1-3, with no clear D. Per germline, CDR1 DFQATT and CDR2 SNEGSKA (reference sequence). CDR3 length: 14 amino acids. V lost 0 bases to trimming and J lost 4 bases, with 10 bases between them. CDR3 sequence: CSARDHATGNTIYF. DNA of the CDR3: TGCAGTGCTAGAGATCACGCGACAGGAAACACCATATATTTT.

This chain connects TRBV28 to TRBJ1-2, with D perhaps matching TRBD1 (5 bases). Trimming stripped 5 bases from V and 4 bases from J, with 14 bases between. CDR1 and CDR2 (germline): MDHEN, SYDVKM. The CDR3 totals 14 residues. CDR3 coding DNA: TGTGCCAGCAGTCCTGGGGGGGGGAGCTATGGCTACACCTTC. Translated, it gives CASSPGGGSYGYTF.

V usage is TRBV29-1 and J usage is TRBJ1-1, with D unresolved. Deletions cut 7 bases from V and 2 bases from J, with 14 bases between. Germline CDR1 reads SQVTM; CDR2 reads ANQGSEA. CDR3 length: 13 residues. CDR3 nucleotides: TGCAGCGCCCATGAACAGAGCAACACTGAAGCTTTCTTT. This codes for CSAHEQSNTEAFF.

In DNA form, the CDR3 reads TGTGCCAGCAGTTACTCGATAATAGAGACCCAGTACTTC. Its translation: CASSYSIIETQYF. The gene calls are TRBV6-5 and TRBJ2-5; D is ambiguous. This CDR3 is built from 13 residues. CDR1 and CDR2 (germline): MNHEY, SVGAGI. The germline V and J ends were trimmed by 0 bases and 4 bases, with 6 bases remaining between them.

This chain connects TRBV18 to TRBJ2-5; 7 bases map to TRBD1. V trimming: 8 bases; J trimming: 5 bases; junction bases outside the gene matches: 8. CDR3 size: 13 residues. Germline V gene lookup returns CDR1 KGHSH and CDR2 LQKENI. The CDR3 DNA follows: TGTGCCAGCAGGGACAGAGTTTCGGAGACCCAGTACTTC. Protein: CASRDRVSETQYF.

V gene TRBV20-1 combines with J gene TRBJ2-1; D is uncertain. This CDR3 comprises 11 residues. V lost 5 bases to trimming and J lost 3 bases, with 5 bases between them. Per the germline V gene, CDR1 is DFQATT and CDR2 is SNEGSKA (reference sequence). The CDR3 protein is CSAPDYNEQFF. The CDR3 bases are TGCAGTGCTCCGGACTACAATGAGCAGTTCTTC.

The chain links TRBV27 to TRBJ2-7; D remains ambiguous. The CDR3 loop spans 13 amino acids. Germline V CDR1 and CDR2: MNHEY, SMNVEV (reference sequence). Trimming took 6 bases from V and 3 from J, leaving 12 bases between them. CDR3 coding DNA: TGTGCCAGCAGACCCTACGGAGTCTACGAGCAGTACTTC. The encoded protein is CASRPYGVYEQYF.

This clonotype was seen once. The chain couples TRBV18 to TRBJ1-2, with unresolved D. From germline, CDR1 is KGHSH and CDR2 LQKENI. This CDR3 has 16 amino acids. The germline V and J ends were trimmed by 6 bases and 5 bases, with 22 bases remaining between them. The CDR3 DNA sequence: TGTGCCAGCTCCTCGGGCTCCCCAAGGAGTCCATATGGCTACACCTTC. This translates into CASSSGSPRSPYGYTF.

This chain joins TRBV7-2 and TRBJ2-5; the D call may be TRBD1 or TRBD2 (7 bases each). Germline V gene data show CDR1 as SGHTA and CDR2 as FQGNSA. CDR3 length: 14 residues. V dropped 5 bases and J dropped 4 bases, with 14 bases sitting between them. The CDR3 is CASSPPRGGETQYF. The CDR3 bases are TGTGCCAGCAGCCCCCCCAGGGGGGGAGAGACCCAGTACTTC. The full variable domain, rest sourced from reference TRBV7-2 and TRBJ2-5, is GAGVSQSPSNKVTEKGKDVELRCDPISGHTALYWYRQSLGQGLEFLIYFQGNSAPDKSGLPSDRFSAERTGGSVSTLTIQRTQQEDSAVYLCASSPPRGGETQYFGPGTRLLVL.